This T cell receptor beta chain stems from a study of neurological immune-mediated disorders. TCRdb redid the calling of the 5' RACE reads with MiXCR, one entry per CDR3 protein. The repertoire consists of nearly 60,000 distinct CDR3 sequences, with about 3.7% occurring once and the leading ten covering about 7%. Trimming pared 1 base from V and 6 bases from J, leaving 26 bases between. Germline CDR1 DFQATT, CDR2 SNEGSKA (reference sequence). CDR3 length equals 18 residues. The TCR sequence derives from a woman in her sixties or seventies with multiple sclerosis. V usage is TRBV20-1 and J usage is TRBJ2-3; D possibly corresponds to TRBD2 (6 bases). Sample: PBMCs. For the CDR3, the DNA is TGCAGTGCTAGAGTAGGTCGGGGCGGGAACAGGAGATCTGATACGCAGTATTTT. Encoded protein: CSARVGRGGNRRSDTQYF.